Following are 13 T cell receptor beta chains from one sample sequenced in a study of blood T cells in healthy people across ages. Through a sample-barcoded 5' primer and a J-beta primer mix, a second PCR was run for 7 to 11 cycles. TCRdb analysed the 5' RACE reads with MiXCR anew, one entry per CDR3 protein. The table shows around 750,000 distinct CDR3 sequences, with less than 70% occurring only once. Sequenced sample: blood. The source of these receptors is a man at least 80 years old in good health.

This clonotype turned up a few times. The V and J genes are TRBV11-2 and TRBJ2-6, with D perhaps matching TRBD2 (5 bases). The CDR3 spans 18 residues. Between the trimmed V and J ends, which lost 5 bases and 0 bases, there was a span of 17 bases. Germline values: CDR1 SGHAT, CDR2 FQNNGV. The DNA of the CDR3 is TGTGCCAGCAGCCCCCATGAGGGAAAAAGCTCTGGGGCCAACGTCCTGACTTTC. This sequence encodes CASSPHEGKSSGANVLTF. The entire variable domain, with the rest obtained from reference TRBV11-2 and TRBJ2-6, is as follows: EAGVAQSPRYKIIEKRQSVAFWCNPISGHATLYWYQQILGQGPKLLIQFQNNGVVDDSQLPKDRFSAERLKGVDSTLKIQPAKLEDSAVYLCASSPHEGKSSGANVLTFGAGSRLTVL.

This chain uses TRBV6-5 with TRBJ2-7, with no clear D. This CDR3 is 19 amino acids long. V was pared by 1 base and J by 0 bases, with 22 bases between. Germline V lookup: CDR1 MNHEY, CDR2 SVGAGI. The CDR3 protein is CASSYFPTPIRVSSYEQYF. CDR3 coding DNA: TGTGCCAGCAGTTACTTCCCCACACCGATTAGGGTTAGCTCCTACGAGCAGTACTTC.

This chain uses TRBV20-1 with TRBJ1-5; possibly TRBD1 for D (5 bases). V shed 5 bases and J shed 0 bases, with 14 bases lying between them. The CDR3 totals 15 residues. Germline loops: CDR1 DFQATT, CDR2 SNEGSKA (reference sequence). The CDR3 reads CSALSADSSNQPQHF. The CDR3 DNA sequence: TGCAGTGCTCTTTCCGCCGACAGTAGCAATCAGCCCCAGCATTTT.

This chain connects TRBV6-6 to TRBJ1-2; 8 bases fit TRBD1. CDR1 and CDR2 (germline): MNHNY, SVGAGI (reference sequence). The CDR3 consists of 14 residues. With 5 bases clipped from V and 3 bases from J, the junction kept 5 bases outside the gene matches. CDR3 in DNA: TGTGCCAGCAGTCACGGACAGGGAGACTATGGCTACACCTTC. Translated: CASSHGQGDYGYTF.

The genes are TRBV19 and TRBJ2-7; 7 bases agree with TRBD2. This CDR3 contains 14 residues. CDR1 is LNHDA, CDR2 SQIVND, per germline (reference sequence). Trimming cost V 5 bases and J 0 bases; bases outside gene matches: 4. The CDR3 coding sequence is TGTGCCAGTAGTCCCAGCGGGATCTCCTACGAGCAGTACTTC. This translates into CASSPSGISYEQYF.

The rearrangement links TRBV19 to TRBJ2-1; D remains unclear. V was pared by 8 bases and J by 3 bases, with 11 bases between. Germline assignment: CDR1 LNHDA and CDR2 SQIVND (reference sequence). This CDR3 region has 13 residues. CDR3 nucleotide sequence: TGTGCCAGTGGAGACGGTGTCTACAATGAGCAGTTCTTC. Translating it yields CASGDGVYNEQFF.

This clonotype was seen once. A much larger clone sits a single nucleotide away, making a read error possible. This rearrangement joins TRBV7-2 to TRBJ1-2, with D possibly being TRBD1 (6 bases). This CDR3 is built from 18 residues. Trimming removed 5 bases at V and 0 bases at J, with 22 bases between. Germline loops: CDR1 SGHTA, CDR2 FQGNSA. CDR3 amino acids: CASSVRQVARGSNYGYTF. The CDR3 DNA reads TGTGCCAGCAGCGTAAGACAGGTCGCAAGGGGTTCTAACTATGGCTACACCTTC.

Comment on this clonotype: One junction end disagrees with the germline gene, perhaps due to a read error. The rearrangement joins TRBV20-1 to TRBJ1-1, with D uncertain. This CDR3 has 16 amino acids. CDR1 is DFQATT, CDR2 SNEGSKA, per germline (reference sequence). The CDR3 sequence is CGAPTAGASRNTEAFF. The CDR3 bases are TGCGGTGCCCCAACAGCGGGCGCCTCCAGGAACACTGAAGCTTTCTTT.

This chain uses TRBV28 with TRBJ2-3; D is undetermined. The CDR3 sequence is 13 residues long. Germline lookup yields CDR1 MDHEN and CDR2 SYDVKM. Trimming left V 2 bases short and J 2 bases short, with 5 bases between. The CDR3 DNA reads TGTGCCAGCAGTTTAGCTAACACAGATACGCAGTATTTT. Protein sequence: CASSLANTDTQYF. The full variable domain, with the rest looked up from reference TRBV28 and TRBJ2-3, is DVKVTQSSRYLVKRTGEKVFLECVQDMDHENMFWYRQDPGLGLRLIYFSYDVKMKEKGDIPEGYSVSREKKERFSLILESASTNQTSMYLCASSLANTDTQYFGPGTRLTVL.

The chain links TRBV7-2 to TRBJ1-4; TRBD1 aligns across 8 bases. Trimming at V came to 5 bases and at J to 5 bases, leaving 4 bases not matched to a gene. Germline V lookup: CDR1 SGHTA, CDR2 FQGNSA. This CDR3 spans 14 amino acids. The CDR3 sequence is CASSRDRGNEKLFF. The CDR3 coding sequence is TGTGCCAGCAGCCGAGACAGGGGCAATGAAAAACTGTTTTTT.

The CDR3 loop reads CASSASSGNGNYGYTF. In DNA form, the CDR3 reads TGTGCCAGCAGCGCAAGTTCAGGGAATGGAAACTATGGCTACACCTTC. V gene TRBV4-2 combines with J gene TRBJ1-2; D possibly corresponds to TRBD1 (5 bases). CDR1 is LGHNA and CDR2 is YNFKEQ in the germline V gene. This CDR3 has 16 residues. Trimming stripped 5 bases from V and 2 bases from J, with 18 bases between.

This clonotype was found a few times. The genes are TRBV27 and TRBJ2-1; TRBD2 agrees at 14 bases. Germline CDR1 reads MNHEY; CDR2 reads SMNVEV (reference sequence). The CDR3 totals 14 residues. CDR3 bases: TGTGTGTCTTTTGGACTAGCGGGGGGCAATGAGCAGTTCTTC. Amino acid sequence: CVSFGLAGGNEQFF.

The CDR3 bases are TGCGCCAGCAGCGGAATAGGGACACCCTGGTACTTC. Amino acid sequence: CASSGIGTPWYF. The chain recombines TRBV5-1 with TRBJ2-7; D is perhaps TRBD1 (6 bases). Per the germline V gene, CDR1 is SGHRS and CDR2 is YFSETQ. The CDR3 totals 12 residues. V was clipped by 4 bases and J by 12 bases, with 17 bases between them. The full variable domain, its missing parts supplied by reference TRBV5-1 and TRBJ2-7, is KAGVTQTPRYLIKTRGQQVTLSCSPISGHRSVSWYQQTPGQGLQFLFEYFSETQRNKGNFPGRFSGRQFSNSRSEMNVSTLELGDSALYLCASSGIGTPWYFGPGTRLTVT.